The 25 T cell receptor beta chains presented below share a single source sample, sequenced in a study of cytomegalovirus exposure and HLA in healthy donors. The assay was immunoSEQ multiplex PCR, and TCRdb's table has in-frame clones only and misses some. The data contain about 110,000 clones, approximately 85% of them singletons. Sequencing was performed on PBMCs. These receptor sequences come from a woman between 18 and 30 years old in good health and CMV-seronegative.

This chain joins TRBV5-1 and TRBJ1-1, with TRBD1 matching over 8 bases. This CDR3 is 15 amino acids long. J gave up 0 bases and V 4 bases, and 5 bases lay outside the gene matches. Germline assignment: CDR1 SGHRS and CDR2 YFSETQ. This chain's CDR3 is CASSLDRAVNTEAFF. In DNA form, the CDR3 reads TGCGCCAGCAGCCTGGACAGGGCGGTGAACACTGAAGCTTTCTTT.

The J gene is TRBJ1-2, the V gene TRBV6-1, with D maybe TRBD1 (6 bases). This CDR3 region has 12 residues. Germline-derived CDR1 and CDR2 are MNHNS and SASEGT. Trimming took off 7 bases at V and 8 bases at J, with 14 bases between the two ends. The CDR3 loop is CASKSTGNGYTF. CDR3 coding DNA: TGTGCCAGCAAATCTACAGGGAACGGCTACACCTTC.

The genes are TRBV19 and TRBJ2-7; D might be TRBD1 (6 bases). The germline gives CDR1 LNHDA, CDR2 SQIVND (reference sequence). V was cut by 3 bases and J by 4 bases, with 10 bases left in between. This CDR3 region has 13 residues. CDR3 sequence: CASSIQQGYEQYF. As DNA, the CDR3 is TGTGCCAGTAGTATCCAACAGGGTTACGAGCAGTACTTC.

This clone was recorded at least ten times. V gene TRBV29-1 combines with J gene TRBJ2-1, with a tentative D call TRBD2 (5 bases). CDR1 is SQVTM and CDR2 is ANQGSEA in the germline V gene. This CDR3 comprises 10 residues. V lost 6 bases, J lost 10 bases, and 10 bases lay in between. CDR3 sequence reads: CSVRVSEQFF. The CDR3 DNA reads TGCAGCGTGAGGGTAAGCGAGCAGTTCTTC.

V and J are TRBV4-1 and TRBJ2-1; D might be TRBD2 (7 bases). The V end was cut by 6 bases, the J end by 5 bases, with 20 bases between. CDR3 size: 16 residues. Germline lookup yields CDR1 MGHRA and CDR2 YSYEKL. CDR3 loop: CASRPVGRGLHNEQFF. The CDR3 bases are TGCGCCAGCAGGCCTGTGGGGCGGGGGCTCCACAATGAGCAGTTCTTC.

This clone was detected once. The chain joins TRBV28 to TRBJ2-7, with 7 positions matching TRBD2. Looked up from germline, CDR1 is MDHEN and CDR2 is SYDVKM. The length of the CDR3 is 13 residues. V was pared by 8 bases and J by 4 bases, with 8 bases of the junction left unmatched. The CDR3 sequence is CASVDPGRYEQYF. In DNA, the CDR3 is TGTGCCAGCGTTGATCCCGGGAGGTACGAGCAGTACTTC.

The chain couples TRBV27 to TRBJ1-5; D is undetermined. Germline CDR1 is MNHEY and CDR2 is SMNVEV (reference sequence). V lost 2 bases and J 5 bases, leaving 10 bases between the germline ends. The CDR3 is made up of 14 amino acids. The CDR3 DNA reads as TGTGCCAGCAGTTTACGACGGGAGGATCAGCCCCAGCATTTT. It specifies CASSLRREDQPQHF.

V usage is TRBV15 and J usage is TRBJ2-5; no firm D call. Trimming pared 0 bases from V and 1 base from J, leaving 9 bases between. This CDR3 region has 15 residues. Germline CDR1 and CDR2: LNHNV and YYDKDF (reference sequence). DNA of the CDR3: TGTGCCACCAGCAGAGATGTAGCCTCCCAAGAGACCCAGTACTTC. Its translation: CATSRDVASQETQYF.

The rearrangement joins TRBV6-5 to TRBJ1-5; no clear D. The CDR3 totals 13 residues. Trimming removed 6 bases from V and 10 bases from J, with 16 bases in between. Germline loops: CDR1 MNHEY, CDR2 SVGAGI. In DNA, the CDR3 is TGTGCCAGCAGCCCCGCCCAGTCGATACCCCAGCATTTT. Its translation: CASSPAQSIPQHF.

The CDR3 nucleotides are TGCAGCGTTGAAGCGTCCGACACCGGGGAGCTGTTTTTT. Translation gives CSVEASDTGELFF. V and J are TRBV29-1 and TRBJ2-2, with D unclear. Germline V lookup: CDR1 SQVTM, CDR2 ANQGSEA. This CDR3 region has 13 residues. Between the trimmed V and J ends, which lost 1 base and 3 bases, there was a span of 6 bases.

The chain couples TRBV6-1 to TRBJ1-5, with TRBD1 matching over 7 bases. The CDR3 covers 14 residues. J was trimmed by 2 bases and V by 6 bases; bases with no gene match: 4. The germline gives CDR1 MNHNS, CDR2 SASEGT. CDR3 loop: CASRRQGGNQPQHF. CDR3 nucleotides: TGTGCCAGCAGGAGACAGGGCGGCAATCAGCCCCAGCATTTT.

CDR3 in DNA: TGTGCCAGCGGATCCCCAGGGACCCAGTACTTC. It is translated as CASGSPGTQYF. The V call is TRBV27, the J call TRBJ2-5; the D is unclear. The germline V and J ends were trimmed by 8 bases and 7 bases, with 11 bases remaining between them. The CDR3 totals 11 residues. Germline V lookup: CDR1 MNHEY, CDR2 SMNVEV (reference sequence).

This sequence joins TRBV9 and TRBJ2-7; D perhaps matches TRBD2 (8 bases). Germline lookup yields CDR1 SGDLS and CDR2 YYNGEE. The CDR3 runs to 14 residues. Trimming took 4 bases from V and 4 from J, leaving 15 bases between them. The CDR3 bases are TGTGCCAGCAGCCAGGGGGAGCGGGGGTACGAGCAGTACTTC. Translation: CASSQGERGYEQYF.

The sample holds a few counts of this clone. The chain joins TRBV21-1 to TRBJ1-2; the D call of TRBD1 is as the table states it, not checked on the DNA. TRBV21-1 is listed as a pseudogene. This CDR3 region has 15 residues. The CDR3 region has the DNA TGTGCCAGCAGCAAACTTGCAGGGTCAAACTATGGCTACACCTTC. Protein sequence: CASSKLAGSNYGYTF.

V usage is TRBV18 and J usage is TRBJ2-5; TRBD1 aligns across 9 bases. The V segment lost 3 bases and the J segment 4 bases; nucleotides outside the gene matches: 6. The CDR3 covers 15 residues. CDR1 and CDR2 (germline): KGHSH, LQKENI. The CDR3 DNA reads as TGTGCCAGCTCACCCGGGACAGGGTGGGGAGAGACCCAGTACTTC. Translating it yields CASSPGTGWGETQYF. The variable domain in full, with the rest retrieved from reference TRBV18 and TRBJ2-5, is NAGVMQNPRHLVRRRGQEARLRCSPMKGHSHVYWYRQLPEEGLKFMVYLQKENIIDESGMPKERFSAEFPKEGPSILRIQQVVRGDSAAYFCASSPGTGWGETQYFGPGTRLLVL.

V usage is TRBV15 and J usage is TRBJ2-3; D is unresolved. V lost 7 bases, J lost 0 bases, and 14 bases lay in between. In germline, CDR1 is LNHNV, CDR2 YYDKDF (reference sequence). The length of the CDR3 is 15 residues. CDR3: CATTLYSGSTDTQYF. CDR3 bases: TGTGCCACCACCCTATATTCCGGGAGCACAGATACGCAGTATTTT.

The chain has TRBV11-2 and TRBJ2-7, with TRBD1 matching over 7 bases. V lost 5 bases, J lost 3 bases, and 10 bases stayed unmatched. CDR1 and CDR2 (germline): SGHAT, FQNNGV. This CDR3 comprises 15 residues. As DNA, the CDR3 is TGTGCCAGCAGCCAAGCAGGGGGACGATTCTACGAGCAGTACTTC. Encoded protein: CASSQAGGRFYEQYF.

This clone showed up many times. The V call is TRBV6-5, the J call TRBJ1-1, with TRBD1 matching over 11 bases. The CDR3 is made up of 16 amino acids. V shed 4 bases, J shed 2 bases, and the junction held 6 bases outside the gene matches. Germline CDR1 MNHEY, CDR2 SVGAGI. CDR3 amino acids: CASSSLGTGGNTEAFF. The CDR3 DNA sequence: TGTGCCAGCAGTTCTCTAGGGACAGGGGGAAACACTGAAGCTTTCTTT.

This chain uses TRBV10-3 with TRBJ1-2; 9 bases line up with TRBD1. Germline lookup yields CDR1 ENHRY and CDR2 SYGVKD. This CDR3 contains 14 residues. The J segment lost 2 bases and the V segment lost 7 bases, leaving 5 bases of the junction unmatched. The CDR3: CAIMGQGENYGYTF. The CDR3 DNA follows: TGTGCCATCATGGGACAGGGCGAAAACTATGGCTACACCTTC.

The chain combines TRBV28 with TRBJ1-6; D unresolved. The germline gives CDR1 MDHEN, CDR2 SYDVKM. The length of the CDR3 is 15 residues. Deletions cut 5 bases from V and 8 bases from J, with 16 bases between. CDR3 nucleotides: TGTGCCAGCAGTCCCAGAAAGAAATCTTATTCACCCCTCCACTTT. Protein sequence: CASSPRKKSYSPLHF.

V usage is TRBV15 and J usage is TRBJ1-1, with 10 bases lining up with TRBD1. Unmatched junction bases numbered 6, after V lost 3 bases and J lost 5 bases. The CDR3 contains 15 residues. Germline lookup yields CDR1 LNHNV and CDR2 YYDKDF (reference sequence). CDR3 sequence reads: CATSSKTGGYTEAFF. The CDR3 region has the DNA TGTGCCACCAGCAGTAAGACAGGGGGCTATACTGAAGCTTTCTTT.

V gene TRBV25-1 combines with J gene TRBJ2-7; weak D call: TRBD1 (5 bases). V gave up 3 bases and J gave up 3 bases, with 18 bases separating them. This CDR3 comprises 16 residues. Germline V gives CDR1 MGHDK, CDR2 SYGVNS. In DNA form, the CDR3 reads TGTGCCAGCAGTGAGTATTTAGGGGCAGGGAACTACGAGCAGTACTTC. Its translation: CASSEYLGAGNYEQYF.

The chain has TRBV5-1 and TRBJ1-3; 7 bases are shared with TRBD1. From germline, CDR1 is SGHRS and CDR2 YFSETQ. The junction had 7 bases not matched to a gene; V was cut back by 5 bases and J by 2 bases. The CDR3 runs to 15 residues. This CDR3 is CASRPGQVPGNTIYF. As DNA, the CDR3 is TGCGCCAGCAGACCCGGACAGGTCCCTGGAAACACCATATATTTT.

The V gene is TRBV19, the J gene TRBJ1-4; TRBD1 matches 10 bases. Germline-derived CDR1 and CDR2 are LNHDA and SQIVND (reference sequence). This CDR3 has 15 residues. With 3 bases clipped from V and 8 bases from J, the junction kept 6 bases outside the gene matches. CDR3 amino acids: CASSMWDRGREKLFF. Here the CDR3 DNA reads TGTGCCAGTAGTATGTGGGACAGGGGAAGAGAAAAACTGTTTTTT.

The chain has TRBV5-6 and TRBJ1-2, with D maybe TRBD1 (6 bases). This CDR3 comprises 13 residues. The germline CDR1 and CDR2 sequences are SGHDT and YYEEEE. V gave up 4 bases and J gave up 4 bases, with 11 bases separating them. As DNA, the CDR3 is TGTGCCAGCAGCCCAGGACAGAGCTATGGCTACACCTTC. Its protein product is CASSPGQSYGYTF. Full variable domain (rest looked up from reference TRBV5-6 and TRBJ1-2): DAGVTQSPTHLIKTRGQQVTLRCSPKSGHDTVSWYQQALGQGPQFIFQYYEEEERQRGNFPDRFSGHQFPNYSSELNVNALLLGDSALYLCASSPGQSYGYTFGSGTRLTVV.